This T cell receptor (beta chain) was retrieved from a study of patients and donors after allogeneic stem cell transplantation. V gave up 4 bases and J gave up 5 bases, with 12 bases separating them. Per germline, CDR1 MDHEN and CDR2 SYDVKM. The CDR3 sequence is 14 residues long. TCRdb reprocessed the RT-PCR reads with MiXCR, giving one entry per CDR3 protein. The sample shows about 150,000 distinct CDR3 sequences, about 40% of them seen only once. The source material was blood, either unsorted or a sorted T cell fraction (not recorded which). This TCR was recovered from a human donor who was either an allogeneic HSCT recipient or a stem cell or donor lymphocyte infusion donor (not recorded which). It is not recorded whose cells these are; they may come from a transplant donor. The chain combines TRBV28 with TRBJ2-1, with D possibly matching TRBD1 (5 bases). CDR3 coding DNA: TGTGCCAGCAGTTCCCCGGGCAGGGACAATGAGCAGTTCTTC. It yields the protein CASSSPGRDNEQFF.